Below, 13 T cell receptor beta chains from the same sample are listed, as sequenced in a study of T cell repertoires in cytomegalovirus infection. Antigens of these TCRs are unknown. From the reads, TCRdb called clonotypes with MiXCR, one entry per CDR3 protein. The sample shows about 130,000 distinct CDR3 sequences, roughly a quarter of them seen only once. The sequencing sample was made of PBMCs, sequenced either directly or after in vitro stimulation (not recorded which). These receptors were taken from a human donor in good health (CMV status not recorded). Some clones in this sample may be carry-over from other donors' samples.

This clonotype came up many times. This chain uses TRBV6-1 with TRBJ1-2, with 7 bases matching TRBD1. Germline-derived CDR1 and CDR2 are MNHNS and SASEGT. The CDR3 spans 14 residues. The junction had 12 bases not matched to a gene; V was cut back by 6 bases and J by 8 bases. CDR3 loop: CASRLDPGGGGYTF. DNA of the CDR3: TGTGCCAGCAGACTTGACCCAGGGGGAGGGGGCTACACCTTC.

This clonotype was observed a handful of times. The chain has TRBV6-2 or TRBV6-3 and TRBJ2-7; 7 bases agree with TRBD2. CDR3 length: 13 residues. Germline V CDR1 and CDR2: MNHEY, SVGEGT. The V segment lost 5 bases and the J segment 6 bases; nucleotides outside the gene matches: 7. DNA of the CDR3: TGTGCCAGCAGTCAACGACTAGCCTCCGAGCAGTACTTC. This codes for CASSQRLASEQYF.

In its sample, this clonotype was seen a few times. This chain's CDR3 is CASSRRTSGSYEQFF. The DNA for the CDR3 is TGTGCCAGCAGCCGACGGACTAGCGGGAGCTATGAGCAGTTCTTC. This sequence joins TRBV5-4 and TRBJ2-1; 13 bases agree with TRBD2. The germline CDR1 and CDR2 sequences are SGHNT and YYREEE (reference sequence). This CDR3 region has 15 residues. V shed 4 bases, J shed 8 bases, and the junction held 6 bases outside the gene matches.

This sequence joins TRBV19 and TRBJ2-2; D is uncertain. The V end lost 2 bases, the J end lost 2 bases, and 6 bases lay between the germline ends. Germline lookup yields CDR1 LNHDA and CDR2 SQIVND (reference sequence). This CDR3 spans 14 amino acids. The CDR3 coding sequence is TGTGCCAGTAGTATACCGATTAACACCGGGGAGCTGTTTTTT. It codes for CASSIPINTGELFF.

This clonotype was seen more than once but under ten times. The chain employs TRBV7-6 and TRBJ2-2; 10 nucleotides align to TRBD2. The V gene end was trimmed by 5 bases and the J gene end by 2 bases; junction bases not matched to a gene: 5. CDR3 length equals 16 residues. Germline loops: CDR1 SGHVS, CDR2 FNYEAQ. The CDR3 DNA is TGTGCCAGCAGCCCCCGGACTAGCGGCAACACCGGGGAGCTGTTTTTT. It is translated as CASSPRTSGNTGELFF.

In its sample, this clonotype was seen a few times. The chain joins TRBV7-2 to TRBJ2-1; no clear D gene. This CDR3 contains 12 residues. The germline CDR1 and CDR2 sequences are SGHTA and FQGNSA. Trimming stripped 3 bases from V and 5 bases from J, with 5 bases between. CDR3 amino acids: CASSFVNNEQFF. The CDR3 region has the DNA TGTGCCAGCAGCTTCGTCAACAATGAGCAGTTCTTC. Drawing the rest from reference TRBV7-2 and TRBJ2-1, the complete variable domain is GAGVSQSPSNKVTEKGKDVELRCDPISGHTALYWYRQSLGQGLEFLIYFQGNSAPDKSGLPSDRFSAERTGGSVSTLTIQRTQQEDSAVYLCASSFVNNEQFFGPGTRLTVL.

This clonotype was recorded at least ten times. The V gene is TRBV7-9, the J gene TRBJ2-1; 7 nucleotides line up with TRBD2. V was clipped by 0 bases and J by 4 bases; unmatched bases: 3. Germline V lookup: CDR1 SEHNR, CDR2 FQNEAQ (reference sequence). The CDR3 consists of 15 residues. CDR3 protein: CASSLAGGRYNEQFF. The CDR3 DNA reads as TGTGCCAGCAGCTTAGCGGGAGGGAGGTACAATGAGCAGTTCTTC. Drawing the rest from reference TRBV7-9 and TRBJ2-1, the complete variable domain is DTGVSQNPRHKITKRGQNVTFRCDPISEHNRLYWYRQTLGQGPEFLTYFQNEAQLEKSRLLSDRFSAERPKGSFSTLEIQRTEQGDSAMYLCASSLAGGRYNEQFFGPGTRLTVL.

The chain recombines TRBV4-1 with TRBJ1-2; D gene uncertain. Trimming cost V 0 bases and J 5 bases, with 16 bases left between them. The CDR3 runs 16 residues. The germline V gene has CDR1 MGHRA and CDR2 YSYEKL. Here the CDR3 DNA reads TGCGCCAGCAGCCAAGATCTCACAGTCCGAACTTATGGCTACACCTTC. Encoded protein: CASSQDLTVRTYGYTF.

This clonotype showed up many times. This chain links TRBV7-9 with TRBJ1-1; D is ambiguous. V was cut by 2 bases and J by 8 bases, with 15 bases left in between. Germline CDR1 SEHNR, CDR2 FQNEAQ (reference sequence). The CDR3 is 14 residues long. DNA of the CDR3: TGTGCCAGCAGCTTACCGCTTTCCCCCCTGGAAGCTTTCTTT. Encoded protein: CASSLPLSPLEAFF.

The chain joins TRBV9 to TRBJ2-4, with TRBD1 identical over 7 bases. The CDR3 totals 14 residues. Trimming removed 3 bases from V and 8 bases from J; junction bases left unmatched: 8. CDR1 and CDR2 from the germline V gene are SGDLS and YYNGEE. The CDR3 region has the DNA TGTGCCAGCAGCGCAACAGGGGTGTGGGACATTCAGTACTTC. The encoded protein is CASSATGVWDIQYF.

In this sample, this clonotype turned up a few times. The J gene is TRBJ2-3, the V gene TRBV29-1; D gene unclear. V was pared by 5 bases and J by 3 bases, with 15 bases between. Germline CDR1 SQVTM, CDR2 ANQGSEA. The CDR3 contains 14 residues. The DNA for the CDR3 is TGCAGCGTTACCGCCGTAGGTGGAACAGATACGCAGTATTTT. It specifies CSVTAVGGTDTQYF.

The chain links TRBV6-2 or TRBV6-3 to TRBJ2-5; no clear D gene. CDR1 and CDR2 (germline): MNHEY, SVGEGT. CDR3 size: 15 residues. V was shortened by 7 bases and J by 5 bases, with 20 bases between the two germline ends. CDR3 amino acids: CASKNHRKPRETQYF. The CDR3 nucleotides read TGTGCCAGCAAGAATCATCGGAAGCCCCGGGAGACCCAGTACTTC.

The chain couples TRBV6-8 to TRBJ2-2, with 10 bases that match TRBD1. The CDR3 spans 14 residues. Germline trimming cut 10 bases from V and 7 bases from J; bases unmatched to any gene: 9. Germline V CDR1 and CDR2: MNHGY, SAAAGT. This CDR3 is CATKGTGEVGELFF. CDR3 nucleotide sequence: TGTGCCACCAAGGGGACAGGGGAAGTCGGGGAGCTGTTTTTT.